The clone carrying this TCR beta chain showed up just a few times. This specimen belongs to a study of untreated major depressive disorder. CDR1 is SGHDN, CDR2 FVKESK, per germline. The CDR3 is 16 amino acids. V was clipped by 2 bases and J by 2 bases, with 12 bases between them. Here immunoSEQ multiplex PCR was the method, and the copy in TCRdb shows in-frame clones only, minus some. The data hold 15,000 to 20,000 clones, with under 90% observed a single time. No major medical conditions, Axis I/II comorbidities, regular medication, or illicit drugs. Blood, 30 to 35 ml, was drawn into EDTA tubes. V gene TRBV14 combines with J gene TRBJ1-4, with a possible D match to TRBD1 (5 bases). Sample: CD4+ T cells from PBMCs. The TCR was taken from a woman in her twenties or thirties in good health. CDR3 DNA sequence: TGTGCCAGCAGCCAAAGCGGGGGTTCGACTAATGAAAAACTGTTTTTT. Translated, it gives CASSQSGGSTNEKLFF.